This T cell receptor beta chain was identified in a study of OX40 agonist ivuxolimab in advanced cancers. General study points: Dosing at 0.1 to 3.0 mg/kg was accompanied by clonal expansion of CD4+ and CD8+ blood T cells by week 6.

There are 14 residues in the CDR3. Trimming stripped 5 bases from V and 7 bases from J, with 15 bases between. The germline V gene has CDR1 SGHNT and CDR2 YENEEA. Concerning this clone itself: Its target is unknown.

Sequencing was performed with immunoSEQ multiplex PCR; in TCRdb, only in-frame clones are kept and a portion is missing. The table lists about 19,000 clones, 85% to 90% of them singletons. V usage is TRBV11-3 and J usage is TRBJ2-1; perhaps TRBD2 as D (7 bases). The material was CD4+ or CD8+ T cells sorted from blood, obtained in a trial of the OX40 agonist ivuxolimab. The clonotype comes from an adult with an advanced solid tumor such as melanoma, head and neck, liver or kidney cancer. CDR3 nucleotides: TGTGCCAGCAGCCTGGGGGGGGCTTTGAATGAGCAGTTCTTC. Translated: CASSLGGALNEQFF.